The 15 T cell receptor beta chains presented below share a single source sample, sequenced in a study of lymphopenia after photon versus proton radiotherapy. Sequencing was performed with immunoSEQ multiplex PCR; in TCRdb, only in-frame clones are kept and a portion is missing. The table includes tens of thousands of clones, around 80% detected once. The sequencing here drew on peripheral blood, taken from a patient treated with proton-based radiotherapy. The receptors shown here come from a man between 60 and 70 years old with pancreatic cancer.

This chain connects TRBV29-1 to TRBJ2-1, with TRBD1 identical over 7 bases. The CDR3 is 12 amino acids. Looked up from germline, CDR1 is SQVTM and CDR2 is ANQGSEA. V shed 4 bases and J 4 bases; nucleotides not matched to a gene: 1. The CDR3 spells CSVGTGYNEQFF. CDR3 coding DNA: TGCAGCGTTGGGACAGGTTACAATGAGCAGTTCTTC.

The chain couples TRBV5-1 to TRBJ1-5; 7 bases agree with TRBD1. The V gene's germline CDR1 is SGHRS and CDR2 YFSETQ. Trimming cost V 4 bases and J 1 base; bases outside gene matches: 5. The CDR3 sequence is 15 residues long. The CDR3 nucleotides read TGCGCCAGCAGCCCCCAGACAGGGAGCAATCAGCCCCAGCATTTT. Translated: CASSPQTGSNQPQHF.

The J gene is TRBJ1-3, the V gene TRBV11-2; D is unresolved. CDR3 length: 15 residues. Germline CDR1 is SGHAT and CDR2 is FQNNGV. Deletions cut 1 base from V and 1 base from J, with 8 bases between. The CDR3 spells CASSLGTFSGNTIYF. For the CDR3, the DNA is TGTGCCAGCAGCTTAGGGACTTTTTCTGGAAACACCATATATTTT.

This clone showed up just once. The chain combines TRBV7-9 with TRBJ2-1; 8 bases line up with TRBD1. Germline V gives CDR1 SEHNR, CDR2 FQNEAQ (reference sequence). The CDR3 sequence is 15 residues long. Trimming at V came to 7 bases and at J to 7 bases, leaving 12 bases not matched to a gene. CDR3 coding DNA: TGTGCCAGCAAGCCAGGGGGCTCGGGGACGAATGAGCAGTTCTTC. Residues: CASKPGGSGTNEQFF. The full variable domain, in which reference TRBV7-9 and TRBJ2-1 provide the parts outside the CDR3, is DTGVSQNPRHKITKRGQNVTFRCDPISEHNRLYWYRQTLGQGPEFLTYFQNEAQLEKSRLLSDRFSAERPKGSFSTLEIQRTEQGDSAMYLCASKPGGSGTNEQFFGPGTRLTVL.

This sequence joins TRBV28 and TRBJ2-1; TRBD2 aligns across 14 bases. The CDR3 is made up of 15 amino acids. The germline CDR1 and CDR2 sequences are MDHEN and SYDVKM. The V gene end was trimmed by 5 bases and the J gene end by 8 bases; junction bases not matched to a gene: 5. CDR3 DNA: TGTGCCAGCAGTAGTGGGACTAGCGGGAGAGATGAGCAGTTCTTC. Encoded protein: CASSSGTSGRDEQFF.

The chain is built from TRBV19 and TRBJ2-3, with D possibly TRBD2 on 6 matching bases. Germline assignment: CDR1 LNHDA and CDR2 SQIVND (reference sequence). Trimming shortened V by 6 bases and J by 3 bases, and 13 bases separated the two germline ends. CDR3 length: 14 amino acids. CDR3 nucleotide sequence: TGTGCCAGTAGGTTGGAGGGCCGGACAGATACGCAGTATTTT. It codes for CASRLEGRTDTQYF.

This clone turned up a few times. This sequence joins TRBV7-9 and TRBJ1-4; TRBD1 might be the D (6 bases). Germline V gene data show CDR1 as SEHNR and CDR2 as FQNEAQ (reference sequence). Trimming removed 1 base from V and 8 bases from J, with 11 bases in between. This CDR3 contains 14 residues. CDR3 protein: CASSLGGLGEKLFF. The CDR3 DNA follows: TGTGCCAGCAGCTTAGGGGGGCTAGGCGAAAAACTGTTTTTT.

This chain joins TRBV30 and TRBJ1-1, with 9 bases matching TRBD1. With 2 bases clipped from V and 6 bases from J, the junction kept 7 bases outside the gene matches. CDR1 is GTSNPN, CDR2 SVGIG, per germline (reference sequence). The CDR3 extends over 14 amino acids. This chain's CDR3 is CAWSLTGGRAEAFF. The CDR3 nucleotides read TGTGCCTGGAGTTTGACAGGGGGTAGGGCTGAAGCTTTCTTT.

In its sample, this clone was seen once. V is TRBV4-3 and J is TRBJ2-7; 7 bases match TRBD1. Trimming cost V 0 bases and J 2 bases; bases outside gene matches: 1. The CDR3 loop spans 14 amino acids. Germline V lookup: CDR1 LGHNA, CDR2 YSLEER. The CDR3 here is CASSQERGPYEQYF. Here the CDR3 DNA reads TGCGCCAGCAGCCAAGAAAGGGGGCCCTACGAGCAGTACTTC.

The CDR3 here is CSVRQGAGGYTF. In DNA, the CDR3 is TGCAGCGTTAGACAGGGGGCTGGCGGCTACACCTTC. This chain links TRBV29-1 with TRBJ1-2, with 10 bases that match TRBD1. Germline values: CDR1 SQVTM, CDR2 ANQGSEA. The V segment lost 5 bases and the J segment 8 bases; nucleotides outside the gene matches: 5. The CDR3 totals 12 residues.

This rearrangement joins TRBV6-5 to TRBJ2-1; TRBD1 or TRBD2 may be the D gene (5 bases each). This CDR3 spans 15 amino acids. Trimming shortened V by 8 bases and J by 6 bases, and 20 bases separated the two germline ends. Germline CDR1 MNHEY, CDR2 SVGAGI. CDR3 sequence: CASRPGTWNTNEQFF. CDR3 DNA: TGTGCCAGCCGCCCAGGGACCTGGAACACCAATGAGCAGTTCTTC.

This sequence joins TRBV9 and TRBJ2-7, with TRBD1 identical over 7 bases. The V and J ends lost 4 bases and 3 bases, in that order; junction bases with no gene match: 4. Germline CDR1 SGDLS, CDR2 YYNGEE. CDR3 length: 13 amino acids. The CDR3 loop reads CASSLGQNYEQYF. The CDR3 DNA sequence: TGTGCCAGCAGCTTGGGACAGAACTACGAGCAGTACTTC.

The V gene is TRBV6-1, the J gene TRBJ1-1; no clear D. In germline, CDR1 is MNHNS, CDR2 SASEGT. Trimming took off 2 bases at V and 9 bases at J, with 13 bases between the two ends. CDR3 size: 13 residues. The CDR3 DNA reads TGTGCCAGCAGTGAAATGGGGATACCGAAAGCTTTCTTT. It codes for CASSEMGIPKAFF.

The V call is TRBV19, the J call TRBJ2-1, with D maybe TRBD2 (6 bases). The CDR3 is 15 amino acids. V was pared by 6 bases and J by 2 bases, with 14 bases between. CDR1 and CDR2 from the germline V gene are LNHDA and SQIVND (reference sequence). In nucleotides, the CDR3 is TGTGCCAGTAGGCCGACAACGGGGGCCTACAATGAGCAGTTCTTC. Translating gives CASRPTTGAYNEQFF.

This rearrangement joins TRBV29-1 to TRBJ2-7, with 7 bases that match TRBD1. Germline V CDR1 and CDR2: SQVTM, ANQGSEA. V dropped 0 bases and J dropped 7; count of bases not matched to a gene: 9. There are 14 residues in the CDR3. CDR3 in DNA: TGCAGCGTTGAAGAAGGAAACAGGGGCCGGGAGCAGTACTTC. Residues: CSVEEGNRGREQYF.